A selection of T cell receptor beta chains follows, all from one sample in a study of blood T cell repertoires in COVID-19. Data came from immunoSEQ multiplex PCR; TCRdb stores just in-frame clones and leaves some out. This table holds roughly 400,000 clones, roughly 90% found once. The sequencing sample was made of PBMCs or T cells enriched from blood (not recorded which). Receptors were obtained from a woman between 18 and 30 years old who had been exposed to COVID-19. CDR3s include the opening cysteine and the closing phenylalanine or tryptophan. D genes are given only for firm matches. The size entry is marked missing in some rows and otherwise reads once, few, many or a size class.

-	TRBV3-1/TRBV3-2	TRBD2	15	TRBJ2-7	TGTGCCAGCAGCCAAGAGGCTAGCGGGAGTAGCGAGCAGTACTTC	CASSQEASGSSEQYF
-	TRBV30	-	14	TRBJ1-5	TGTGCCTGGACTCCGGGAAATAGCAATCAGCCCCAGCATTTT	CAWTPGNSNQPQHF
-	TRBV18	TRBD1	16	TRBJ2-6	TGTGCCAGCTCACCCATACAGGGGCCCGGGGCCAACGTCCTGACTTTC	CASSPIQGPGANVLTF
-	TRBV21-1	-	16	TRBJ1-1	TGTGCCAGCAACAAGGACAGAGACTCTTCCAACACTGAAGCTTTCTTT	CASNKDRDSSNTEAFF
-	TRBV19	TRBD2	14	TRBJ2-7	TGTGCCAGTAGTATAAGCGGGGGGGCCTACGAGCAGTACTTC	CASSISGGAYEQYF
-	TRBV30	-	14	TRBJ1-5	TGTGCCTGGAGCGCCATGGACGGGGGTCAGCCCCAGCATTTT	CAWSAMDGGQPQHF
-	TRBV24-1	-	16	TRBJ2-1	TGTGCCACCAGTGATTGGGGGACAAAAACCTACAATGAGCAGTTCTTC	CATSDWGTKTYNEQFF
-	TRBV28	-	13	TRBJ1-1	TGTGCCAGCAGCGGTCCCACTGGCACTGAAGCTTTCTTT	CASSGPTGTEAFF
few	TRBV18	-	11	TRBJ2-7	TGTGCCAGCCGCGCGGGGTCCGAGCAGTACTTC	CASRAGSEQYF
few	TRBV28	TRBD2	16	TRBJ2-7	TGTGCCAGCAGTCCTCTATCGACTAGCGGGAGACACGAGCAGTACTTC	CASSPLSTSGRHEQYF
once	TRBV19	-	15	TRBJ1-2	TGTGCCAGTAGTATCCTCTTGACAGAAAACTATGGCTACACCTTC	CASSILLTENYGYTF
once	TRBV9	-	14	TRBJ1-4	TGTGCCAGCAGCGCCGGCCGGGCTAATGAAAAACTGTTTTTT	CASSAGRANEKLFF
few	TRBV23-1	TRBD1	15	TRBJ2-7	TGCGCCAGCAGTCAATCGAGGGACAGGGCCTACGAGCAGTACTTC	CASSQSRDRAYEQYF
-	TRBV2	-	14	TRBJ2-2	TGTGCCAGCAGTTTCCAGATGCAATCCGGGGAGCTGTTTTTT	CASSFQMQSGELFF
-	TRBV28	-	15	TRBJ2-4	TGTGCCAGCAGCCTTCTAGGGGGAGCCAAAAACATTCAGTACTTC	CASSLLGGAKNIQYF
-	TRBV28	-	14	TRBJ1-4	TGTGCCAGCAGTCCCCGGGGGGCAGGTGAAAAACTGTTTTTT	CASSPRGAGEKLFF
-	TRBV7-9	-	14	TRBJ2-1	TGTGCCAGCAGCTTAGTGGGGCTTCACAATGAGCAGTTCTTC	CASSLVGLHNEQFF
-	TRBV9	-	13	TRBJ1-2	TGTGCCAGCAGCGATACAGGGAGCTCAGCTTTAACCTTC	CASSDTGSSALTF
once	TRBV28	TRBD1	14	TRBJ2-1	TGTGCCAGTCGAGGAGGACAGGGTTACAATGAGCAGTTCTTC	CASRGGQGYNEQFF
once	TRBV7-9	TRBD2	17	TRBJ2-2	TGTGCCAGCAGCTTACGGGTCGGACTAGCGGTAACCGGGGAGCTGTTTTTT	CASSLRVGLAVTGELFF
-	TRBV24-1	-	11	TRBJ2-7	TGTGCCACCAGTGACGGACTCGAGCAGTACTTC	CATSDGLEQYF
-	TRBV4-3	TRBD2	20	TRBJ2-1	TGCGCCAGCAGCCAAGTTGCGGCGGGGGGCCACAGCGGCTCCTACAATGAGCAGTTCTTC	CASSQVAAGGHSGSYNEQFF
-	TRBV9	TRBD2	15	TRBJ2-1	TGTGCCAGCACGGATAGGACTAGCGGGAGTAACGAGCAGTTCTTC	CASTDRTSGSNEQFF
-	TRBV28	-	13	TRBJ2-5	TGTGCCAGCAGACCTCCTAGGGGGGAGACCCAGTACTTC	CASRPPRGETQYF
-	TRBV7-9	-	14	TRBJ1-1	TGTGCCAGCAGCCGCAATTGGGGGGTCGCTGAAGCTTTCTTT	CASSRNWGVAEAFF
once	TRBV27	-	15	TRBJ2-3	TGTGCCAGCAGCTCCCTAGCGTTTAGCACAGATACGCAGTATTTT	CASSSLAFSTDTQYF
once	TRBV7-2	TRBD2	18	TRBJ2-7	TGTGCCAGCAGCTTAAGGGGAGGACTAGCGGGAGGGCCGTGGGAGCAGTACTTC	CASSLRGGLAGGPWEQYF
once	TRBV10-1	-	14	TRBJ1-2	TGCGCCAGCAGTGTTGGGCGGGAGAACTATGGCTACACCTTC	CASSVGRENYGYTF
-	TRBV7-6	TRBD1	16	TRBJ2-1	TGTGCCAGCAGCTTAGCCCCCGGGACAGGGGTTAATGAGCAGTTCTTC	CASSLAPGTGVNEQFF
once	TRBV10-2	TRBD2	16	TRBJ2-1	TGCGCCAGCAGTGAGTCCCTAGCGGGAGGGCCTCTTGAGCAGTTCTTC	CASSESLAGGPLEQFF
-	TRBV30	TRBD2	14	TRBJ2-3	TGTGCCACTGGACTAGCGGGGGGGTCAGATACGCAGTATTTT	CATGLAGGSDTQYF
-	TRBV7-9	TRBD1	14	TRBJ2-7	TGTGCCAGCAGCAAAGGGACAGGGTACTACGAGCAGTACTTC	CASSKGTGYYEQYF
-	TRBV12-3/TRBV12-4	-	13	TRBJ1-1	TGTGCCAGCAGCATTCAGGGTTTCGCTGAAGCTTTCTTT	CASSIQGFAEAFF